This T cell receptor beta chain came from a study of shared clonotypes between healthy human individuals. Study outcomes and limitations: The study drew on few donors, limiting represented genetic and exposure-history diversity. Tissue TCR repertoires likely differ from these blood-only repertoires. Several donors held approximately 5% of naive CD4 clonotypes in common.

Generated by immunoSEQ multiplex PCR, the TCRdb table keeps only in-frame clones and is missing some. Among about 320,000 clones, about nine tenths were seen once, and the ten largest hold roughly 15%. CDR3 length: 12 amino acids. Germline CDR1 reads GTSNPN; CDR2 reads SVGIG (reference sequence). V lost 1 base and J lost 7, with 11 bases in between. About this clone: Antigen: not known.

This chain joins TRBV30 and TRBJ2-7; D gene uncertain. This TCR came from a man between 18 and 35 years old in good health. The sequencing input was memory CD8+ T cells sorted from blood. This sample's subset: CD45RO+ cells pooled with CCR7-negative TemRA cells. CDR3 bases: TGTGCCTGGAGTGCCCCCGCGCTGGAGCAGTACTTC. This sequence encodes CAWSAPALEQYF.